Listed here are 11 T cell receptor beta chains from one sample, sequenced in a study of high-grade serous ovarian cancer treatment subgroups. The tumor samples were collected prior to definitive surgery or chemotherapy. TCRdb keeps only in-frame clones here, not all; method: immunoSEQ multiplex PCR. The table records 5,000 to 6,000 clones, over 70% of them present only once. What was sequenced was tumor tissue. These receptors were obtained from a human donor with high-grade serous ovarian cancer.

This clone has a single count. The chain carries TRBV19 and TRBJ1-1; unclear D gene. V lost 3 bases and J lost 5, with 7 bases in between. Looked up from germline, CDR1 is LNHDA and CDR2 is SQIVND (reference sequence). CDR3 length: 12 residues. CDR3 amino acids: CASSIPGTEAFF. The CDR3 bases are TGTGCCAGTAGTATCCCGGGTACTGAAGCTTTCTTT. Using reference TRBV19 and TRBJ1-1 for the parts outside the CDR3, the full variable domain is DGGITQSPKYLFRKEGQNVTLSCEQNLNHDAMYWYRQDPGQGLRLIYYSQIVNDFQKGDIAEGYSVSREKKESFPLTVTSAQKNPTAFYLCASSIPGTEAFFGQGTRLTVV.

This CDR3 is CASRQGLSGNTIYF. Here the CDR3 DNA reads TGTGCCAGCAGACAGGGCTTGTCTGGAAACACCATATATTTT. This chain links TRBV6-1 with TRBJ1-3, with a weak D call TRBD1 (6 bases). Trimming pared 6 bases from V and 1 base from J, leaving 10 bases between. The length of the CDR3 is 14 residues. Germline CDR1 reads MNHNS; CDR2 reads SASEGT.

By its share, this clone is large (0.1 to 1%). The rearrangement uses TRBV6-1 and TRBJ1-4, with TRBD1 as a possible D gene (6 bases). CDR3 length equals 17 residues. Trimming removed 1 base from V and 2 bases from J, with 14 bases in between. In germline, CDR1 is MNHNS, CDR2 SASEGT. The CDR3 DNA reads TGTGCCAGCAGTGAAGTTCGCAGGGGAGGGACTAATGAAAAACTGTTTTTT. Translation gives CASSEVRRGGTNEKLFF.

V is TRBV19 and J is TRBJ2-7; D is tentatively TRBD1 or TRBD2 (5 bases each). Trimming stripped 4 bases from V and 0 bases from J, with 7 bases between. CDR1 is LNHDA, CDR2 SQIVND, per germline (reference sequence). The CDR3 sequence is 13 residues long. The CDR3 region is CASSRGSSYEQYF. The DNA for the CDR3 is TGTGCCAGTAGTAGGGGGAGCTCCTACGAGCAGTACTTC. Full variable domain (missing parts from reference TRBV19 and TRBJ2-7): DGGITQSPKYLFRKEGQNVTLSCEQNLNHDAMYWYRQDPGQGLRLIYYSQIVNDFQKGDIAEGYSVSREKKESFPLTVTSAQKNPTAFYLCASSRGSSYEQYFGPGTRLTVT.

The rearrangement links TRBV29-1 to TRBJ2-1; D might be TRBD1 or TRBD2, each matching 6 bases. Trimming cost V 3 bases and J 10 bases, with 19 bases left between them. CDR3 length equals 14 residues. Germline V gene data show CDR1 as SQVTM and CDR2 as ANQGSEA. The CDR3 DNA sequence: TGCAGCGTTGAGGGGGGCTCTACGGACAGCGAGCAGTTCTTC. This gives the protein CSVEGGSTDSEQFF.

V gene TRBV30 combines with J gene TRBJ2-2, with D uncertain. The germline V gene encodes CDR1 GTSNPN and CDR2 SVGIG (reference sequence). The CDR3 spans 12 residues. With 1 base removed from V and 0 bases from J, the gap between germline ends came to 0 bases. DNA of the CDR3: TGTGCCTGGAGTGCGAACACCGGGGAGCTGTTTTTT. Amino acid sequence: CAWSANTGELFF.

This clone was seen once. The CDR3 protein is CASSQTPGVLYSPLHF. The CDR3 nucleotides read TGCGCCAGCAGCCAGACTCCAGGGGTATTATATTCACCCCTCCACTTT. The chain carries TRBV5-1 and TRBJ1-6; a possible D gene is TRBD1 (6 bases). The CDR3 contains 16 residues. V was cut by 4 bases and J by 8 bases, with 19 bases left in between. Looked up from germline, CDR1 is SGHRS and CDR2 is YFSETQ.

The DNA of the CDR3 is TGCGCCAGCAGCGCGGGACAGGACGAATATGGCTACACCTTC. Amino acids: CASSAGQDEYGYTF. This chain joins TRBV5-1 and TRBJ1-2, with TRBD1 matching over 8 bases. CDR1 SGHRS and CDR2 YFSETQ come from the germline V gene. V lost 4 bases to trimming and J lost 5 bases; unmatched junction nucleotides: 7. The length of the CDR3 is 14 residues.

In its sample, this clone was seen a few times. This rearrangement joins TRBV6-1 to TRBJ1-4, with D uncertain. Trimming took off 3 bases at V and 3 bases at J, with 8 bases between the two ends. Per the germline V gene, CDR1 is MNHNS and CDR2 is SASEGT. The CDR3 has 14 residues. The CDR3: CASSEGGANEKLFF. In nucleotides, the CDR3 is TGTGCCAGCAGTGAGGGCGGGGCTAATGAAAAACTGTTTTTT.

The chain has TRBV18 and TRBJ2-3; 12 bases map to TRBD2. CDR3 length: 18 residues. J gave up 2 bases and V 2 bases, and 8 bases lay outside the gene matches. Germline-derived CDR1 and CDR2 are KGHSH and LQKENI. Here the CDR3 reads CASSPTMTSGGNTDTQYF. In DNA, the CDR3 is TGTGCCAGCTCACCAACGATGACTAGCGGGGGAAACACAGATACGCAGTATTTT.

This clone has just one count. The junction departs from the called germline gene at one end, perhaps through a read error. The sample has other DNA sequences that encode this CDR3 too. The rearrangement uses TRBV18 and TRBJ1-2; possibly TRBD1 for D (6 bases). CDR1 KGHSH and CDR2 LQKENI come from the germline V gene. This CDR3 has 15 amino acids. CDR3 residues: CASSPHTGRNYGYTF. The CDR3 DNA is TGTGCCAGCTCGCCACATACAGGGAGGAACTATGGCTACACCTTC. The full variable domain, with the rest looked up from reference TRBV18 and TRBJ1-2, is NAGVMQNPRHLVRRRGQEARLRCSPMKGHSHVYWYRQLPEEGLKFMVYLQKENIIDESGMPKERFSAEFPKEGPSILRIQQVVRGDSAAYFCASSPHTGRNYGYTFGSGTRLTVV.